This T cell receptor beta chain was retrieved from a study of cytomegalovirus exposure and HLA in healthy donors. Researchers ran the PCR with 60 Vbeta and 13 Jbeta primers. The method was immunoSEQ multiplex PCR; TCRdb's version includes in-frame clones alone and lacks a portion of them. The sample shows 80,000 to 100,000 clones, 70% to 75% of them seen only once. CDR1 is SNHLY, CDR2 FYNNEI, per germline. The V end lost 1 base, the J end lost 3 bases, and 15 bases lay between the germline ends. The CDR3 spans 16 residues. The source material was PBMCs. The clonotype was recovered from a middle-aged man in good health and CMV-seronegative. The chain combines TRBV2 with TRBJ1-1, with no clear D. The CDR3 reads CASSEVAQISHTEAFF. In nucleotides, the CDR3 is TGTGCCAGCAGTGAAGTAGCGCAGATAAGTCACACTGAAGCTTTCTTT.